This TCR beta chain was sequenced during a study of T cell changes during pregnancy in multiple sclerosis. Germline loops: CDR1 LNHNV, CDR2 YYDKDF (reference sequence). This CDR3 has 20 residues. After removal of 1 base from V and 3 bases from J, the junction contained 11 bases not matched to a gene. The assay was immunoSEQ multiplex PCR, and TCRdb's table has in-frame clones only and misses some. The table records approximately 130,000 clones, roughly 95% of them present only once. The sequences come from peripheral blood, collected after pregnancy. The sequence derives from a female donor with multiple sclerosis, enrolled in a pregnancy study. V is TRBV15 and J is TRBJ2-1; 14 bases align to TRBD2. CDR3 loop: CATSRGLGLAGAMGYNEQFF. CDR3 nucleotides: TGTGCCACCAGCAGAGGGCTGGGACTAGCGGGAGCAATGGGCTACAATGAGCAGTTCTTC.